Shown below are 7 T cell receptor beta chains from a single sample sequenced in a study of cytomegalovirus exposure and HLA in healthy donors (dated by TCRdb to between 2016 and 2019). Library method: the immunoSEQ multiplex PCR assay. For the multiplex PCR, a mixture combining 60 forward primers for TCR Vbeta segments and 13 reverse primers for TCR Jbeta segments was used. The table comes from immuneACCESS by way of TCRdb, which keeps in-frame sequences with V and J called. Part of the clones is missing from these tables; in studies checked, under half for an unresolved V gene and the rest for unknown reasons. The sample records 150,000 to 200,000 clones, around four fifths of which are singletons. Approximately 2% of the sample is in the top ten clones. The source material was PBMCs. These receptors were taken from a woman aged 18-29 years in good health and CMV-seronegative.

The gene calls are TRBV6-5 and TRBJ2-1; D remains unclear. Trimming took 2 bases from V and 8 from J, leaving 10 bases between them. This CDR3 region has 13 residues. From germline, CDR1 is MNHEY and CDR2 SVGAGI. CDR3 bases: TGTGCCAGCAGTTACCTTCTGGGCGATGAGCAGTTCTTC. As protein: CASSYLLGDEQFF.

The J gene is TRBJ2-7, the V gene TRBV28, with 13 nucleotides matching TRBD2. V shed 6 bases and J 4 bases; nucleotides not matched to a gene: 3. Germline CDR1 and CDR2: MDHEN and SYDVKM. The CDR3 sequence is 14 residues long. CDR3 sequence: CASRWTSGSYEQYF. The DNA of the CDR3 is TGTGCCAGCAGATGGACTAGCGGGAGTTACGAGCAGTACTTC.

This clone occurred a few times. CDR3 sequence (DNA): TGTGCCAGCAGCTCACGCGCGACAGGTCTGAGGGAGCAGTACTTC. Translated: CASSSRATGLREQYF. The chain has TRBV11-2 and TRBJ2-7; TRBD1 is a possible D gene (6 bases). The CDR3 totals 15 residues. With 4 bases removed from V and 7 bases from J, the gap between germline ends came to 20 bases. The germline gives CDR1 SGHAT, CDR2 FQNNGV.

The sample holds one count of this clone. The CDR3 bases are TGTGCCAGCAATCGACAGGGGTCGGACACTGAAGCTTTCTTT. It is translated as CASNRQGSDTEAFF. V usage is TRBV6-5 and J usage is TRBJ1-1; TRBD1 aligns across 8 bases. V lost 7 bases and J lost 3; bases outside the gene matches: 7. This CDR3 has 14 residues. CDR1 MNHEY and CDR2 SVGAGI come from the germline V gene.

This clone occurred once. The V and J genes are TRBV29-1 and TRBJ1-1; D is ambiguous. Between the trimmed V and J ends, which lost 8 bases and 3 bases, there was a span of 13 bases. This CDR3 contains 12 residues. The germline CDR1 and CDR2 sequences are SQVTM and ANQGSEA. CDR3 protein: CSTRTGYTEAFF. CDR3 nucleotide sequence: TGCAGCACTAGAACGGGGTACACTGAAGCTTTCTTT.

The V gene is TRBV5-1, the J gene TRBJ2-1; TRBD2 aligns across 10 bases. The CDR3 is 14 residues long. The V gene's germline CDR1 is SGHRS and CDR2 YFSETQ. V gave up 4 bases and J gave up 8 bases; unmatched junction bases: 6. CDR3 DNA sequence: TGCGCCAGCAGCAAGCGGGAGGGCCTTGATGAGCAGTTCTTC. Its protein is CASSKREGLDEQFF.

The chain joins TRBV5-1 to TRBJ2-7; no definite D call. The CDR3 consists of 13 residues. V was clipped by 1 base and J by 3 bases, with 8 bases between them. Germline V gene lookup returns CDR1 SGHRS and CDR2 YFSETQ. In DNA form, the CDR3 reads TGCGCCAGCAGCTTGTATCCGGTCTACGAGCAGTACTTC. As protein: CASSLYPVYEQYF.